This TCR beta chain was retrieved from a study of siplizumab effects on memory and regulatory T cells. Findings and caveats of the study: Siplizumab gave mappable alloreactive CD4+ clones an average Treg-derived fraction of about 69%, against around 27% in controls.

For this clone: Its target is not known.

The CDR3 runs to 15 residues. Germline loops: CDR1 LNHDA, CDR2 SQIVND (reference sequence). J gave up 2 bases and V 5 bases, and 6 bases lay outside the gene matches. Libraries were prepared by immunoSEQ multiplex PCR; TCRdb keeps only in-frame clonotypes and omits some of them. The profile shows about 27,000 clones, roughly 82% of them singletons. The J gene is TRBJ1-3, the V gene TRBV19; 7 nucleotides align to TRBD1. Sequencing was performed on memory CD4+ T cells sorted from blood. The TCR sequence derives from a human donor in good health. The DNA of the CDR3 is TGTGCCAGTAGTGTCTCCGGGACAGCTGGAAACACCATATATTTT. Translated, it gives CASSVSGTAGNTIYF.